What follows are 16 T cell receptor beta chains derived from one specimen sequenced in a study of T cells after yellow fever vaccination. Each CDR3 protein is one row after TCRdb ran MiXCR on the 5' RACE reads. The sample has 450,000 to 600,000 distinct CDR3 sequences, approximately 13% seen once; the top ten hold more than 13%. The material sequenced was PBMCs, taken on the day of the yellow fever booster vaccination. These receptors all stem from a man younger than 40 who received the YFV17D yellow fever vaccine.

This clonotype has only one observation. J is TRBJ1-1 and V is TRBV5-4, with 10 bases identical to TRBD1. The CDR3 is 14 residues long. The V and J ends lost 4 bases and 5 bases, in that order; junction bases with no gene match: 5. Germline V gene sequence: CDR1 SGHNT, CDR2 YYREEE (reference sequence). CDR3: CASSRQGAPTEAFF. The CDR3 DNA reads TGTGCCAGCAGCAGACAGGGGGCGCCTACTGAAGCTTTCTTT.

The V call is TRBV14, the J call TRBJ2-7; no clear D. Germline CDR1 SGHDN, CDR2 FVKESK. This CDR3 is 13 amino acids long. Between the trimmed V and J ends, which lost 4 bases and 2 bases, there was a span of 9 bases. CDR3 sequence (DNA): TGTGCCAGCAGCCTTTCCCACACCTACGAGCAGTACTTC. It codes for CASSLSHTYEQYF.

This clonotype came up a few times. The chain combines TRBV5-1 with TRBJ2-1; D ambiguous. This CDR3 contains 12 residues. The V and J ends lost 4 bases and 8 bases respectively, with 10 bases between them. Germline V gene lookup returns CDR1 SGHRS and CDR2 YFSETQ. CDR3 nucleotide sequence: TGCGCCAGCAGCCCTCCGTCTGATGAGCAGTTCTTC. Residues: CASSPPSDEQFF.

This clonotype came up a few times. This rearrangement joins TRBV5-1 to TRBJ2-1, with 9 bases aligning to TRBD2. The CDR3 is 17 residues long. CDR1 SGHRS and CDR2 YFSETQ come from the germline V gene. After removal of 0 bases from V and 0 bases from J, the junction contained 4 bases not matched to a gene. The CDR3 nucleotides read TGCGCCAGCAGCTTGGAGACTAGCGGTACCTCCTACAATGAGCAGTTCTTC. Translated, it gives CASSLETSGTSYNEQFF.

V and J are TRBV11-2 and TRBJ2-1; 12 positions agree with TRBD2. The CDR3 runs to 15 residues. The V gene's germline CDR1 is SGHAT and CDR2 FQNNGV. Trimming removed 6 bases from V and 9 bases from J; junction bases left unmatched: 9. The CDR3 nucleotides are TGTGCCAGCAGGAGGACTAGCGGGGTAGAAAGTGAGCAGTTCTTC. Translated: CASRRTSGVESEQFF.

The chain combines TRBV3-1 with TRBJ2-7; D gene ambiguous. CDR1 is LGHDT, CDR2 YNNKEL, per germline (reference sequence). The CDR3 spans 14 residues. The V end lost 3 bases, the J end lost 1 base, and 10 bases lay between the germline ends. The CDR3 bases are TGTGCCAGCAGCCAGGTGGCAAGTTCCTACGAGCAGTACTTC. It yields the protein CASSQVASSYEQYF.

This rearrangement joins TRBV18 to TRBJ2-7, with D hard to call. This CDR3 is built from 12 residues. Trimming shortened V by 6 bases and J by 4 bases, and 10 bases separated the two germline ends. Germline-derived CDR1 and CDR2 are KGHSH and LQKENI. CDR3 nucleotides: TGTGCCAGCTCGACCATAGGGTACGAGCAGTACTTC. It codes for CASSTIGYEQYF.

The rearrangement joins TRBV4-3 to TRBJ2-7; TRBD1 matches 8 bases. Losses at the gene ends were 0 bases for V and 9 bases for J; bases not matched to a gene: 16. This CDR3 has 17 amino acids. The germline CDR1 and CDR2 sequences are LGHNA and YSLEER. CDR3 in DNA: TGCGCCAGCAGCCAAGACTACTTAAGGACAGGGAGCGCGCGGCAGTACTTC. Translating it yields CASSQDYLRTGSARQYF.

This clonotype occurred once. The V gene is TRBV28, the J gene TRBJ2-1; D is perhaps TRBD1 (5 bases). The CDR3 spans 16 residues. Germline-derived CDR1 and CDR2 are MDHEN and SYDVKM. V was pared by 4 bases and J by 1 base, with 14 bases between. The CDR3 coding sequence is TGTGCCAGCAGTTCATCGACAGCCTCTTCCTACAATGAGCAGTTCTTC. Translated: CASSSSTASSYNEQFF.

There are a few counts of this clonotype. The chain recombines TRBV10-3 with TRBJ2-1; D could derive from TRBD1 or TRBD2 (5 bases each). V lost 4 bases to trimming and J lost 6 bases, with 7 bases between them. CDR1 and CDR2 from the germline V gene are ENHRY and SYGVKD. This CDR3 is 12 amino acids long. The CDR3 DNA follows: TGTGCCATCAGTGGGGGGATCAATGAGCAGTTCTTC. Amino acid sequence: CAISGGINEQFF.

This clonotype appeared a few times. The gene calls are TRBV3-1 and TRBJ2-7; no definite D call. The CDR3 has 13 residues. Germline V gene lookup returns CDR1 LGHDT and CDR2 YNNKEL (reference sequence). Trimming cost V 0 bases and J 4 bases, with 7 bases left between them. The CDR3 DNA sequence: TGTGCCAGCAGCCAAGATCCGACGTACGAGCAGTACTTC. As protein: CASSQDPTYEQYF.

This chain connects TRBV7-2 to TRBJ1-5; no clear D. Per germline, CDR1 SGHTA and CDR2 FQGNSA. V was pared by 7 bases and J by 4 bases, with 8 bases between. The CDR3 spans 12 residues. CDR3 sequence (DNA): TGTGCCAGCATCCAGTTAAATCAGCCCCAGCATTTT. Translation: CASIQLNQPQHF.

This chain links TRBV29-1 with TRBJ2-7; TRBD1 aligns across 10 bases. This CDR3 comprises 13 residues. Trimming removed 6 bases from V and 3 bases from J; junction bases left unmatched: 5. Germline CDR1 SQVTM, CDR2 ANQGSEA. In nucleotides, the CDR3 is TGCAGCGTGTCCGGGACAGGGGTCTACGAGCAGTACTTC. Its translation: CSVSGTGVYEQYF.

CDR3 protein: CASSLSLAGVSKTQYF. DNA of the CDR3: TGTGCCAGCAGTTTGTCGCTAGCGGGAGTTTCAAAGACCCAGTACTTC. V and J are TRBV28 and TRBJ2-5, with TRBD2 matching 10 bases. The V gene end was trimmed by 3 bases and the J gene end by 6 bases; junction bases not matched to a gene: 10. There are 16 residues in the CDR3. Looked up from germline, CDR1 is MDHEN and CDR2 is SYDVKM. Full variable domain (outside the CDR3, taken from reference TRBV28 and TRBJ2-5): DVKVTQSSRYLVKRTGEKVFLECVQDMDHENMFWYRQDPGLGLRLIYFSYDVKMKEKGDIPEGYSVSREKKERFSLILESASTNQTSMYLCASSLSLAGVSKTQYFGPGTRLLVL.

This clonotype was counted between two and nine times. V usage is TRBV15 and J usage is TRBJ2-1, with 11 nucleotides matching TRBD2. The CDR3 covers 16 residues. The V gene's germline CDR1 is LNHNV and CDR2 YYDKDF (reference sequence). Trimming took 2 bases from V and 4 from J; bases not matched to a gene: 4. CDR3 loop: CATSRTTSGAYNEQFF. For the CDR3, the DNA is TGTGCCACCAGCAGAACGACTAGCGGGGCTTACAATGAGCAGTTCTTC.

J is TRBJ2-2 and V is TRBV5-5, with 7 bases that match TRBD2. Germline CDR1 SGHKS, CDR2 YYEKEE (reference sequence). V was clipped by 0 bases and J by 1 base; unmatched bases: 6. The CDR3 length is 17 residues. The CDR3 DNA reads TGTGCCAGCAGCTTGGTAATCCTAGCGGTGAACACCGGGGAGCTGTTTTTT. Protein sequence: CASSLVILAVNTGELFF. Based on the CDR3 plus reference TRBV5-5 and TRBJ2-2, the full variable domain is DAGVTQSPTHLIKTRGQQVTLRCSPISGHKSVSWYQQVLGQGPQFIFQYYEKEERGRGNFPDRFSARQFPNYSSELNVNALLLGDSALYLCASSLVILAVNTGELFFGEGSRLTVL.